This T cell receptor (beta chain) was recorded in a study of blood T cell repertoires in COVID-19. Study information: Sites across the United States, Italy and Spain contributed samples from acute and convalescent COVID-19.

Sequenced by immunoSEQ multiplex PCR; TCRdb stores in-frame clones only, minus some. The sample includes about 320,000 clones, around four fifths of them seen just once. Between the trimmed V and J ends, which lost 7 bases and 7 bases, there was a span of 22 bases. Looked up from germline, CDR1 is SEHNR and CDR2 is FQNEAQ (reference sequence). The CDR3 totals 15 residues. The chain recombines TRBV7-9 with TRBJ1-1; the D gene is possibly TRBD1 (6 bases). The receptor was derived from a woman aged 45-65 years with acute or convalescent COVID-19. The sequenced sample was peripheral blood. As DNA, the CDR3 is TGTGCCAGCACCCTAGGGGGAAGCGCAACCGGTGAAGCTTTCTTT. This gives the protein CASTLGGSATGEAFF.